This T cell receptor beta chain was observed in a study of blood T cell repertoires in COVID-19. Whole-study context: There were acute and convalescent COVID-19 samples, and they came from the United States, Italy and Spain. The cDNA or gDNA used as material had been derived from T cells, B-cell-depleted T cells, or PBMCs.

V lost 7 bases and J lost 6, with 22 bases in between. The length of the CDR3 is 17 residues. The germline CDR1 and CDR2 sequences are MDHEN and SYDVKM. Using immunoSEQ multiplex PCR, the repertoire was profiled, and TCRdb retains in-frame clones only, with some absent. Of 90,000 to 110,000 clones in the sample, approximately 90% are singletons; the top ten hold 0.95% to 1.3%. The source is a human donor in a cohort sampled during active COVID-19. What was sequenced was peripheral blood. The chain joins TRBV28 to TRBJ1-6; D is possibly TRBD1 (6 bases). CDR3: CASTLRYRARTNSPLHF. The CDR3 nucleotides are TGTGCCAGCACCCTACGCTACAGGGCTAGAACTAATTCACCCCTCCACTTT.